Each of the 30 T cell receptor beta chains below was sequenced from the same sample in a study of OX40 agonist ivuxolimab in advanced cancers. Clones were sequenced by immunoSEQ multiplex PCR, and TCRdb holds only the in-frame ones, with some missing. The sample has tens of thousands of clones; 85% to 90% are singletons. Sequencing was performed on CD4+ or CD8+ T cells sorted from blood, taken in a trial of the OX40 agonist ivuxolimab. All receptors derive from an adult with an advanced solid tumor such as melanoma, head and neck, liver or kidney cancer.

The chain's CDR3 is CASSVGGPSTDTQYF. As DNA, the CDR3 is TGCGCCAGCAGCGTAGGGGGACCAAGCACAGATACGCAGTATTTT. This chain connects TRBV5-1 to TRBJ2-3, with D perhaps TRBD1 (6 bases). V lost 4 bases, J lost 0 bases, and 12 bases lay in between. The CDR3 is 15 amino acids. Looked up from germline, CDR1 is SGHRS and CDR2 is YFSETQ.

V usage is TRBV6-6 and J usage is TRBJ2-5, with 9 bases lining up with TRBD1. This CDR3 has 13 amino acids. With V trimmed by 6 bases and J by 7 bases, 6 bases remained unmatched. Germline assignment: CDR1 MNHNY and CDR2 SVGAGI (reference sequence). Written as DNA, the CDR3 is TGTGCCAGCAGCCTACAGGGGGCCTGGACCCAGTACTTC. Translating gives CASSLQGAWTQYF.

This clone was detected only once. Germline is not matched at one junction end, which may reflect a read error. The rearrangement uses TRBV10-3 and TRBJ1-4, with 9 bases lining up with TRBD1. The germline gives CDR1 ENHRY, CDR2 SYGVKD. The CDR3 runs 16 residues. The CDR3 region is CAISESTGTGTERLFF. Written as DNA, the CDR3 is TGTGCCATCAGTGAGTCTACCGGGACAGGGACTGAAAGACTGTTTTTT.

The V call is TRBV9, the J call TRBJ1-1; the D is unclear. Germline CDR1 and CDR2: SGDLS and YYNGEE. The CDR3 sequence is 13 residues long. Trimming shortened V by 2 bases and J by 2 bases, and 7 bases separated the two germline ends. DNA for the CDR3: TGTGCCAGCAGCGTCCACATTAACACTGAAGCTTTCTTT. Its protein is CASSVHINTEAFF.

J is TRBJ1-1 and V is TRBV27; no clear D. The CDR3 loop spans 13 amino acids. The germline CDR1 and CDR2 sequences are MNHEY and SMNVEV (reference sequence). The V end was cut by 3 bases, the J end by 1 base, with 6 bases between. Here the CDR3 reads CASSFEQNTEAFF. As DNA, the CDR3 is TGTGCCAGCAGTTTTGAACAGAACACTGAAGCTTTCTTT.

The chain links TRBV19 to TRBJ2-5, with 15 nucleotides matching TRBD2. CDR1 is LNHDA and CDR2 is SQIVND in the germline V gene (reference sequence). The CDR3 sequence is 17 residues long. The trim removed 5 bases at V and 3 bases at J, leaving 7 bases unmatched. The CDR3 DNA reads TGTGCCAGTAGTCCCGGACTAGCGGGAGGGCGGGAAGAGACCCAGTACTTC. Translation: CASSPGLAGGREETQYF. Variable domain in full (rest from reference TRBV19 and TRBJ2-5): DGGITQSPKYLFRKEGQNVTLSCEQNLNHDAMYWYRQDPGQGLRLIYYSQIVNDFQKGDIAEGYSVSREKKESFPLTVTSAQKNPTAFYLCASSPGLAGGREETQYFGPGTRLLVL.

V and J are TRBV27 and TRBJ2-7, with 7 bases aligning to TRBD1. The V gene's germline CDR1 is MNHEY and CDR2 SMNVEV (reference sequence). The CDR3 covers 14 residues. Trimming removed 5 bases from V and 5 bases from J; junction bases left unmatched: 9. The CDR3 DNA sequence: TGTGCCAGCAGTACCCTCACAGGGGTCGACGAGCAGTACTTC. Its translation: CASSTLTGVDEQYF.

V usage is TRBV5-1 and J usage is TRBJ1-4; 7 bases match TRBD1. CDR1 and CDR2 from the germline V gene are SGHRS and YFSETQ. The CDR3 runs to 14 residues. V was pared by 5 bases and J by 5 bases, with 6 bases of the junction left unmatched. CDR3 nucleotide sequence: TGCGCCAGCAGGGGAGGACAGGAGAATGAAAAACTGTTTTTT. Its protein is CASRGGQENEKLFF.

The chain uses TRBV7-9 and TRBJ2-3; TRBD2 matches at 9 bases. The CDR3 has 17 residues. Trimming took 3 bases from V and 2 from J; bases not matched to a gene: 9. Germline CDR1 SEHNR, CDR2 FQNEAQ (reference sequence). In DNA form, the CDR3 reads TGTGCCAGCAGCTTCGGGAATAGCGGGAGATCCACAGATACGCAGTATTTT. It translates to CASSFGNSGRSTDTQYF.

The chain has TRBV5-4 and TRBJ2-3, with D perhaps TRBD2 (6 bases). The CDR3 is 14 residues long. Between the trimmed V and J ends, which lost 4 bases and 8 bases, there was a span of 17 bases. CDR1 and CDR2 from the germline V gene are SGHNT and YYREEE (reference sequence). The CDR3 DNA reads TGTGCCAGCAGCGCTGCTAGCGCCAAGGGTACGCAGTATTTT. Amino acid sequence: CASSAASAKGTQYF.

V is TRBV5-4 and J is TRBJ2-5; 16 bases map to TRBD2. The CDR3 loop spans 17 amino acids. Germline CDR1 and CDR2: SGHNT and YYREEE (reference sequence). The V gene end was trimmed by 3 bases and the J gene end by 0 bases; junction bases not matched to a gene: 2. CDR3 sequence (DNA): TGTGCCAGCAGCTCGGGACTAGCGGGAGGGCACCAAGAGACCCAGTACTTC. Protein: CASSSGLAGGHQETQYF. Supplemented by reference TRBV5-4 and TRBJ2-5, the full variable domain reads ETGVTQSPTHLIKTRGQQVTLRCSSQSGHNTVSWYQQALGQGPQFIFQYYREEENGRGNFPPRFSGLQFPNYSSELNVNALELDDSALYLCASSSGLAGGHQETQYFGPGTRLLVL.

The gene calls are TRBV28 and TRBJ2-2; 10 nucleotides align to TRBD2. The CDR3 contains 15 residues. The ends lost 2 bases at V and 5 bases at J; junction bases unmatched: 2. Germline CDR1 and CDR2: MDHEN and SYDVKM. CDR3 DNA sequence: TGTGCCAGCAGTTTAGCTAGCGGGAGTACCGGGGAGCTGTTTTTT. Its protein product is CASSLASGSTGELFF.

The J gene is TRBJ2-1, the V gene TRBV2; 7 bases line up with TRBD2. The CDR3 is made up of 18 amino acids. Germline V gene lookup returns CDR1 SNHLY and CDR2 FYNNEI. V gave up 1 base and J gave up 9 bases; unmatched junction bases: 18. DNA for the CDR3: TGTGCCAGCAGTGAAGGGACCAGGGTAGCGGGCGAGGAAGGTGAGCAGTTCTTC. Protein: CASSEGTRVAGEEGEQFF.

The V gene is TRBV5-4, the J gene TRBJ2-5; a weak D match, TRBD2 (5 bases). From germline, CDR1 is SGHNT and CDR2 YYREEE (reference sequence). Trimming cost V 1 base and J 5 bases, with 15 bases left between them. The CDR3 consists of 15 residues. The CDR3 sequence: CASSLSGRNAETQYF. Here the CDR3 DNA reads TGTGCCAGCAGCTTGAGCGGACGGAACGCCGAGACCCAGTACTTC.

The V and J genes are TRBV6-1 and TRBJ2-3; tentative D call: TRBD2 (6 bases). The CDR3 has 15 residues. Per germline, CDR1 MNHNS and CDR2 SASEGT. Trimming cost V 6 bases and J 2 bases, with 15 bases left between them. CDR3 residues: CASSPRDSYTDTQYF. Here the CDR3 DNA reads TGTGCCAGCAGCCCGAGGGACTCCTACACAGATACGCAGTATTTT.

This clone was counted a few times. V and J are TRBV5-1 and TRBJ2-1; 9 nucleotides line up with TRBD2. V dropped 0 bases and J dropped 3; count of bases not matched to a gene: 7. This CDR3 contains 17 residues. CDR1 SGHRS and CDR2 YFSETQ come from the germline V gene. CDR3 sequence (DNA): TGCGCCAGCAGCTTGGGGGTAGCGGGAGTAGGCTACAATGAGCAGTTCTTC. Protein: CASSLGVAGVGYNEQFF.

The genes are TRBV5-1 and TRBJ2-1; 11 bases are shared with TRBD2. CDR3 length: 15 amino acids. Losses at the gene ends were 4 bases for V and 6 bases for J; bases not matched to a gene: 6. CDR1 is SGHRS and CDR2 is YFSETQ in the germline V gene. For the CDR3, the DNA is TGCGCCAGCAGCGGTGTAGCGGGAGGGGGCAATGAGCAGTTCTTC. Protein: CASSGVAGGGNEQFF.

The sample holds one count of this clone. The chain uses TRBV4-2 and TRBJ1-6; D remains unclear. CDR3 size: 16 residues. Between the trimmed V and J ends, which lost 4 bases and 6 bases, there was a span of 16 bases. CDR1 and CDR2 from the germline V gene are LGHNA and YNFKEQ. The CDR3 protein is CASSPDSAPLNSPLHF. CDR3 in DNA: TGTGCCAGCAGCCCCGATAGCGCTCCCCTTAATTCACCCCTCCACTTT.

V gene TRBV6-5 combines with J gene TRBJ1-2, with D tentatively TRBD1 (6 bases). Germline-derived CDR1 and CDR2 are MNHEY and SVGAGI. V was trimmed by 6 bases and J by 8 bases, leaving 13 bases between them. The CDR3 is 12 amino acids. The CDR3 reads CASRETGTGYTF. CDR3 nucleotide sequence: TGTGCCAGCAGAGAAACAGGGACGGGCTACACCTTC.

This clone appeared a single time. The J gene is TRBJ1-3, the V gene TRBV30; the D gene is possibly TRBD1 (6 bases). Per germline, CDR1 GTSNPN and CDR2 SVGIG (reference sequence). The CDR3 extends over 14 amino acids. Trimming removed 4 bases from V and 0 bases from J, with 10 bases in between. The CDR3 protein is CAWTGDNSGNTIYF. In DNA form, the CDR3 reads TGTGCCTGGACCGGGGACAACTCTGGAAACACCATATATTTT.

The gene calls are TRBV30 and TRBJ1-5; D is unclear. The CDR3 runs 13 residues. Germline loops: CDR1 GTSNPN, CDR2 SVGIG (reference sequence). Trimming took 2 bases from V and 6 from J, leaving 11 bases between them. The DNA of the CDR3 is TGTGCCTGGAGTACCGATTCCGGTCAGCCCCAGCATTTT. Encoded protein: CAWSTDSGQPQHF.

The rearrangement joins TRBV4-1 to TRBJ2-7; D might be TRBD2 (6 bases). Trimming removed 0 bases at V and 8 bases at J, with 17 bases between. The CDR3 is made up of 15 amino acids. Germline CDR1 reads MGHRA; CDR2 reads YSYEKL. The CDR3: CASSQDNSGPSQQYF. DNA for the CDR3: TGCGCCAGCAGCCAAGACAACAGCGGGCCTTCGCAGCAGTACTTC.

This clone was seen only a few times. This chain joins TRBV12-5 and TRBJ1-1, with TRBD1 matching over 8 bases. V shed 4 bases and J 3 bases; nucleotides not matched to a gene: 10. The CDR3 is 16 amino acids. In germline, CDR1 is LGHNT, CDR2 FRNRAP. The CDR3 coding sequence is TGTGCTAGTGGTTATGATACAGGGGGTGGAGACACTGAAGCTTTCTTT. It encodes CASGYDTGGGDTEAFF.

This clone showed up just a few times. The CDR3 loop is CASTRRDTDSGANVLTF. The CDR3 coding sequence is TGCGCCAGCACCCGACGGGACACCGACTCTGGGGCCAACGTCCTGACTTTC. The rearrangement joins TRBV4-1 to TRBJ2-6, with a possible D match to TRBD1 (6 bases). Trimming shortened V by 7 bases and J by 0 bases, and 16 bases separated the two germline ends. This CDR3 has 17 amino acids. Germline CDR1 is MGHRA and CDR2 is YSYEKL.

The chain joins TRBV4-1 to TRBJ2-7; D is perhaps TRBD2 (5 bases). Germline lookup yields CDR1 MGHRA and CDR2 YSYEKL. The CDR3 totals 13 residues. Trimming took off 1 base at V and 6 bases at J, with 10 bases between the two ends. Here the CDR3 DNA reads TGCGCCAGCAGCCAAGGTAAAGGGAGCGAGCAGTACTTC. Protein sequence: CASSQGKGSEQYF.

The count of this clone is one. The J gene is TRBJ1-4, the V gene TRBV15; 10 bases align to TRBD1. V gave up 3 bases and J gave up 8 bases; unmatched junction bases: 6. CDR3 size: 15 residues. CDR1 is LNHNV, CDR2 YYDKDF, per germline (reference sequence). The CDR3 is CATSSGGQGREKLFF. The DNA of the CDR3 is TGTGCCACCAGCAGCGGGGGACAGGGGAGGGAAAAACTGTTTTTT.

On this clone: Germline is not matched at one junction end, which may reflect a read error. The chain employs TRBV6-1 and TRBJ2-7; D possibly uses TRBD1 or TRBD2 (5 bases each). Germline lookup yields CDR1 MNHNS and CDR2 SASEGT. This CDR3 is built from 14 residues. This CDR3 reads CAGGSGRFSYGQYF. The DNA of the CDR3 is TGTGCGGGCGGCTCGGGGCGATTCTCCTACGGGCAGTACTTC.

J is TRBJ1-1 and V is TRBV7-3; D is unclear. The CDR3 contains 15 residues. The germline CDR1 and CDR2 sequences are SGHTA and FQGTGA. Trimming removed 2 bases at V and 0 bases at J, with 10 bases between. The CDR3 loop reads CASSLGGDLNTEAFF. CDR3 coding DNA: TGTGCCAGCAGCTTAGGCGGGGATCTGAACACTGAAGCTTTCTTT.

This clone was found once. The CDR3 loop is CASSLGQGAQETQYF. DNA of the CDR3: TGTGCCAGCAGCTTGGGACAGGGGGCCCAAGAGACCCAGTACTTC. The gene calls are TRBV5-8 and TRBJ2-5; 10 nucleotides match TRBD1. Germline CDR1 is SGHTS and CDR2 is YDEGEE. Losses at the gene ends were 0 bases for V and 1 base for J; bases not matched to a gene: 0. This CDR3 comprises 15 residues.

This chain uses TRBV30 with TRBJ2-1; perhaps TRBD1 as D (7 bases). V shed 0 bases and J shed 6 bases, with 18 bases lying between them. The CDR3 totals 16 residues. Germline V CDR1 and CDR2: GTSNPN, SVGIG (reference sequence). CDR3 region: CAWSVGTDWRGNEQFF. The DNA of the CDR3 is TGTGCCTGGAGTGTCGGGACAGACTGGAGGGGCAATGAGCAGTTCTTC.